The clone carrying this T cell receptor beta chain was seen at least ten times. Its antigen is still unknown. MiXCR, run by TCRdb on the 5' RACE reads, gives a single entry per CDR3 protein. This repertoire shows some 130,000 distinct CDR3 sequences, approximately 10% found once; its top ten account for around 4.3%. This sample was included in a study of CD8 T cells in ankylosing spondylitis. Study conclusions and caveats: Disease-linked clones reportedly showed significant enrichment in matched ankylosing spondylitis synovial fluid. Both synovial fluid and blood in reactive arthritis had previously been reported to carry some motif variants. Ankylosing spondylitis blood appeared to be characterized by a TCR beta motif of 7 to 9 highly homologous variants.

This sequence was found in a female donor with ankylosing spondylitis or in good health (not recorded which). The sequencing input was blood, either unsorted or a sorted T cell fraction (not recorded which).

CDR3 in amino acids: CSARRQDRADTEAFF. In nucleotides, the CDR3 is TGCAGTGCTAGACGTCAGGACAGGGCTGACACTGAAGCTTTCTTT. The V call is TRBV20-1, the J call TRBJ1-1, with 8 bases lining up with TRBD1. The CDR3 sequence is 15 residues long. The V gene's germline CDR1 is DFQATT and CDR2 SNEGSKA (reference sequence). With 2 bases clipped from V and 3 bases from J, the junction kept 8 bases outside the gene matches.